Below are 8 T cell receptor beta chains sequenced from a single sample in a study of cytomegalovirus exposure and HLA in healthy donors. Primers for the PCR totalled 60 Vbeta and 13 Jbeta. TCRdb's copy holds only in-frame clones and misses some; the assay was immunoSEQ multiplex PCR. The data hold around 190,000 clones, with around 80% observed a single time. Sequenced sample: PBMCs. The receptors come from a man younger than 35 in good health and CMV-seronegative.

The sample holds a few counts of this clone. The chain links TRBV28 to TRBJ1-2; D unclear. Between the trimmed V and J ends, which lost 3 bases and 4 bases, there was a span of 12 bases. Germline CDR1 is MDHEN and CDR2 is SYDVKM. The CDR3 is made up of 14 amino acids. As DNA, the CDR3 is TGTGCCAGCAGTTTGTCACAGCTTTCCTATGGCTACACCTTC. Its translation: CASSLSQLSYGYTF.

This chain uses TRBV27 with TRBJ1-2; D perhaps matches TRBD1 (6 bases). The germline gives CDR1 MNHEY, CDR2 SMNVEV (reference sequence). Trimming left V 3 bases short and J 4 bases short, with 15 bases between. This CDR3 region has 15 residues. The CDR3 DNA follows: TGTGCCAGCAGTTTTGCGGGGGGCGCGGGCTATGGCTACACCTTC. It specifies CASSFAGGAGYGYTF.

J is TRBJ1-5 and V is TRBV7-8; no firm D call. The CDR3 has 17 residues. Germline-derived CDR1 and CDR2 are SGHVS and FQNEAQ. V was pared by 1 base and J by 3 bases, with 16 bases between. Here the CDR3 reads CASSLVGQAGYNQPQHF. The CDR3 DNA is TGTGCCAGCAGCTTAGTTGGTCAGGCTGGCTACAATCAGCCCCAGCATTTT.

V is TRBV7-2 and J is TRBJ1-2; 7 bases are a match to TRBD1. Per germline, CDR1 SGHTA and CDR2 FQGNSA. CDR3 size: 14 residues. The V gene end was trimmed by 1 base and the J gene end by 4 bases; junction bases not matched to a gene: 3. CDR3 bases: TGTGCCAGCAGCTTAGGAGGGGGCACCTATGGCTACACCTTC. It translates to CASSLGGGTYGYTF.

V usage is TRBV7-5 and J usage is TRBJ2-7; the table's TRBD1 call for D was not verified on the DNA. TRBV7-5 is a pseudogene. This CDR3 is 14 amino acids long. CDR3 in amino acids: CARSQGTGEEEQYF. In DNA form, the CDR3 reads TGTGCCAGAAGCCAGGGGACAGGGGAGGAAGAGCAGTACTTC.

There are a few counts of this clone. The chain's CDR3 is CASSPYTRGGTQYF. As DNA, the CDR3 is TGTGCCAGCAGCCCCTACACTCGGGGGGGGACGCAGTATTTT. The J gene is TRBJ2-3, the V gene TRBV7-3; 8 bases are a match to TRBD2. In germline, CDR1 is SGHTA, CDR2 FQGTGA. Germline trimming cut 5 bases from V and 9 bases from J; bases unmatched to any gene: 10. The CDR3 runs 14 residues.

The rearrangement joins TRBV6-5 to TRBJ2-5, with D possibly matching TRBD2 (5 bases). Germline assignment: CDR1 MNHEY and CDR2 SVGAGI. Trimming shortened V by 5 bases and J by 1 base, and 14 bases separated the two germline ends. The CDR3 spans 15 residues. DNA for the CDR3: TGTGCCAGCAGTCAAACATGGGGAGTCCAAGAGACCCAGTACTTC. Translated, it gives CASSQTWGVQETQYF.

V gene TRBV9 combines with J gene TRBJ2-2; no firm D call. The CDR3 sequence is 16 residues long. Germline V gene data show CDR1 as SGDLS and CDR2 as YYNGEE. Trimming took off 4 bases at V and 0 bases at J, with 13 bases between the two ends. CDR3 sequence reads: CASSLTMSSNTGELFF. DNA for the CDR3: TGTGCCAGCAGCTTAACAATGTCGTCGAACACCGGGGAGCTGTTTTTT.